The clone carrying this T cell receptor (beta chain) was observed a single time. Its antigen is not identified. The entry originates in a study of shared clonotypes between healthy human individuals. Genomic DNA of each subset was evenly split across several immunoSEQ plates. Produced via immunoSEQ multiplex PCR; TCRdb's table is partial and in-frame only. The data show over 2,000,000 clones, just under 95% seen once. Germline CDR1 MNHNS, CDR2 SASEGT. This CDR3 spans 16 amino acids. J gave up 4 bases and V 2 bases, and 10 bases lay outside the gene matches. Naive-designated CD8 cells lacked CD45RO, were positively enriched for CCR7, and omitted terminally differentiated effector memory CD45RA+ cells. Study observations and caveats: Naive subsets tended to show greater estimated richness than memory subsets. When naive CD4 clonotypes were compared across a handful of donors, approximately 5% were shared.

The sample was naive CD8+ T cells from PBMCs. The TCR comes from a young man in good health. Some clones in this sample may be carry-over from other donors' samples. The rearrangement links TRBV6-1 to TRBJ2-7; TRBD1 agrees at 8 bases. CDR3 sequence: CASSEFPGQGAYEQYF. CDR3 coding DNA: TGTGCCAGCAGTGAATTTCCGGGGCAGGGGGCTTACGAGCAGTACTTC.